Sequencing of this T cell receptor beta chain was carried out in a study of graft-versus-host responses after intestinal transplantation (dated by TCRdb to about 2021). Regarding the study in general: The transplants that recipients received were multivisceral, liver-intestinal, or isolated intestinal. Every recipient was given anti-thymocyte globulin induction, then maintenance tacrolimus and steroids for 3 to 4 years. Graft-versus-host and host-versus-graft alloreactive T cell clones were tracked in the graft, circulation and bone marrow after intestinal transplantation using bulk TCR-beta CDR3 sequencing. Alloreactive clones were identified by sequencing pre-transplant mixed lymphocyte reaction products and comparing them with unstimulated pre-transplant donor and recipient T cells. The cohort enrolled approximately 24 intestinal transplant recipients, one of whom was a retransplant, and a few patients without pretransplant specimens were excluded. Donor T cell macrochimerism was defined as a peak of at least 4% donor T cells among recipient peripheral blood mononuclear cells. Samples from three later patients were sequenced in-house on an Illumina MiSeq with MiXCR processing rather than by the commercial service.

Receptor libraries were prepared by the immunoSEQ multiplex PCR assay. In most patients, genomic DNA was isolated using the Qiagen DNeasy Blood and Tissue Kit and sent frozen to Adaptive Biotechnologies for TCR sequencing. Adaptive Biotechnologies carried out high-throughput TCR-beta CDR3 sequencing of genomic DNA for most patients. The paper's data handling went like this. Adaptive's ImmunoSEQ software was the source of the TCR sequencing data for 18 patients, while a few other patients were processed with MiXCR and VDJtools. To correct CD4 versus CD8 sorting errors, sequences present in both subsets at a frequency ratio below 5:1 were removed. CDR3 nucleotide sequences shared by donor and recipient were removed because the origin of these sequences could not be assigned. To be classed as alloreactive, a clone needed at least 2-fold expansion over unstimulated cells and a minimum CFSE-low frequency of 0.002% (template counts) or 0.001% (read counts). A clone was considered mappable if detected in the sequenced pre-transplant spleen, lymph node, or MLR CFSE-low populations of the donor or recipient. The cumulative frequency of alloreactive clones was calculated as a percentage of all sequences, weighted by copy number. This is the immuneACCESS table as TCRdb keeps it, with only in-frame sequences that have V and J called. A part of the clones is gone; compared with another copy, unresolved V genes explain less than half, and the rest is unexplained. D and trimming were read from the DNA, whereas the V and J calls and clone size are those reported in that table. The sample has about 92,000 clones on record, approximately 90% of them singletons. The ten largest clones add up to roughly 5.5% of the sample.

Overall study outcomes, separate from this receptor: GvH clones were detected in recipient bone marrow, and some appeared earlier in ileal mucosa or blood, consistent with an intestinal mucosal origin. The conclusions were limited by the relatively low number and heterogeneity of the intestinal transplant patients. High GvH to HvG T cell clonal ratios were observed in the allografts of patients with donor T cell macrochimerism. Early after transplant, peak levels of circulating GvH clones were associated with declines in HvG clones.

Comment on this clone: The specificity of this receptor is unknown. Base qualities are missing; no much larger clone stands one base away.

CDR3 length: 14 amino acids, cysteine to phenylalanine. Only the CDR3 portion is preserved as DNA: 42 bases, with reading frame beginning at the first base. The V and J ends are trimmed by 4 bases and 0 bases, leaving 7 bases between them. Per the germline V gene, MGHRA is the CDR1 and YSYEKL is the CDR2. The sample's time point, from its label and the paper: cells obtained before transplantation from donor or recipient. CD3+CD4+ and CD3+CD8+ populations were FACS-sorted from unstimulated pre-transplant donor and recipient cells taken from spleen or lymph nodes. The sequencing here drew on unstimulated CD8+ T cells sorted from spleen or lymph node cells, taken before intestinal transplant. The origin of this receptor is a human donor who received an intestinal transplant. The chain was built from TRBV4-1 and TRBJ1-5, with no reliable assignment of the D segment. In nucleotide form, the sequence is TGCGCCAGCAGCCCTACCACTAGCAATCAGCCCCAGCATTTT. This translates into CASSPTTSNQPQHF.